The 30 T cell receptor beta chains below come from one sample, sequenced in a study of identical twins. TCRdb passed the 5' RACE reads through MiXCR, listing each CDR3 protein once. The sample holds approximately 700,000 distinct CDR3 sequences; roughly 18% are singletons and the top ten take about an eighth. These sequences were also reported in another study, on T cells expressing NK-cell markers.

The sample comprised PBMCs. These receptors originate from a woman in her late teens or twenties in good health.

This clonotype was recorded a few times. J is TRBJ2-5 and V is TRBV6-1; possibly TRBD1 for D (6 bases). The V gene lost 6 bases and the J gene lost 6 bases, with 17 bases spanning the gap. Germline V gene lookup returns CDR1 MNHNS and CDR2 SASEGT. CDR3 length: 14 residues. The CDR3 nucleotides are TGTGCCAGCAGCGCAACAACAGGGCAGAAGACCCAGTACTTC. This codes for CASSATTGQKTQYF.

J is TRBJ1-6 and V is TRBV12-3 or TRBV12-4; D perhaps matches TRBD1 (5 bases). The CDR3 spans 12 residues. The V end was cut by 5 bases, the J end by 14 bases, with 13 bases between. The chain's CDR3 is CASSTDSPTLHF. The CDR3 DNA follows: TGTGCCAGCAGTACCGACAGCCCGACCCTCCACTTT.

V and J are TRBV20-1 and TRBJ1-3; D is unclear. Germline V gene lookup returns CDR1 DFQATT and CDR2 SNEGSKA (reference sequence). The CDR3 covers 14 residues. The V and J ends lost 4 bases and 0 bases respectively, with 10 bases between them. CDR3 DNA sequence: TGCAGTGCTATCGTCGCTAGCTCTGGAAACACCATATATTTT. Protein: CSAIVASSGNTIYF.

This clonotype showed up just a few times. The gene calls are TRBV5-6 and TRBJ1-3; D remains ambiguous. The CDR3 consists of 13 residues. Per germline, CDR1 SGHDT and CDR2 YYEEEE. V lost 4 bases to trimming and J lost 4 bases, with 9 bases between them. The CDR3 bases are TGTGCCAGCAGCCGCGAGGTCGGAAACACCATATATTTT. Protein product: CASSREVGNTIYF. Drawing the rest from reference TRBV5-6 and TRBJ1-3, the complete variable domain is DAGVTQSPTHLIKTRGQQVTLRCSPKSGHDTVSWYQQALGQGPQFIFQYYEEEERQRGNFPDRFSGHQFPNYSSELNVNALLLGDSALYLCASSREVGNTIYFGEGSWLTVV.

This clonotype has only a few counts. The V and J genes are TRBV7-2 and TRBJ2-7; TRBD1 might be the D (6 bases). V lost 5 bases, J lost 2 bases, and 13 bases lay in between. The CDR3 sequence is 14 residues long. Germline V gives CDR1 SGHTA, CDR2 FQGNSA. The CDR3 bases are TGTGCCAGCAGCCCCCGGGACAAAGCCTACGAGCAGTACTTC. Its translation is CASSPRDKAYEQYF. The full variable domain, in which reference TRBV7-2 and TRBJ2-7 provide the parts outside the CDR3, is GAGVSQSPSNKVTEKGKDVELRCDPISGHTALYWYRQSLGQGLEFLIYFQGNSAPDKSGLPSDRFSAERTGGSVSTLTIQRTQQEDSAVYLCASSPRDKAYEQYFGPGTRLTVT.

This clonotype turned up a few times. This rearrangement joins TRBV20-1 to TRBJ2-7; D is uncertain. The CDR3 loop spans 13 amino acids. Trimming stripped 6 bases from V and 5 bases from J, with 17 bases between. CDR1 and CDR2 from the germline V gene are DFQATT and SNEGSKA (reference sequence). The CDR3 here is CSANYPPRDEQYF. DNA for the CDR3: TGCAGTGCGAACTATCCTCCTAGGGACGAGCAGTACTTC.

This clonotype was detected ten times or more. This rearrangement joins TRBV20-1 to TRBJ2-3, with D perhaps TRBD1 (5 bases). Germline CDR1 reads DFQATT; CDR2 reads SNEGSKA (reference sequence). CDR3 length equals 13 residues. The CDR3 loop reads CGLFQAGTDTQYF. In nucleotides, the CDR3 is TGCGGGCTGTTCCAGGCAGGGACAGATACGCAGTATTTT.

This clonotype has just a few counts. The chain is built from TRBV12-3 or TRBV12-4 and TRBJ2-5, with 8 bases fitting TRBD1. CDR3 length: 12 amino acids. V shed 7 bases and J 3 bases; nucleotides not matched to a gene: 1. The CDR3 here is CASTDREETQYF. The CDR3 nucleotides are TGTGCCAGCACGGACAGGGAAGAGACCCAGTACTTC.

This clonotype turned up a few times. The rearrangement joins TRBV25-1 to TRBJ1-6, with unresolved D. The CDR3 is 15 amino acids. Germline-derived CDR1 and CDR2 are MGHDK and SYGVNS. The ends were cut back, 2 bases at V and 6 bases at J, with 11 bases in the middle. CDR3 protein: CASSEVGIGNSPLHF. As DNA, the CDR3 is TGTGCCAGCAGTGAAGTCGGTATTGGTAATTCACCCCTCCACTTT.

V usage is TRBV20-1 and J usage is TRBJ2-3; a weak D match, TRBD2 (5 bases). Per germline, CDR1 DFQATT and CDR2 SNEGSKA (reference sequence). Between the trimmed V and J ends, which lost 0 bases and 4 bases, there was a span of 8 bases. This CDR3 spans 13 amino acids. The CDR3 protein is CSARDQLADTQYF. As DNA, the CDR3 is TGCAGTGCTAGAGATCAACTAGCAGATACGCAGTATTTT.

The gene calls are TRBV12-3 or TRBV12-4 and TRBJ1-3; no clear D gene. The CDR3 consists of 14 residues. Trimming cost V 1 base and J 5 bases, with 9 bases left between them. The CDR3 nucleotides read TGTGCCAGCAGTTTAGAGGTCAAACGAAACACCATATATTTT. Translated, it gives CASSLEVKRNTIYF.

The chain is built from TRBV3-1 and TRBJ2-1; TRBD2 matches at 15 bases. V dropped 6 bases and J dropped 10; count of bases not matched to a gene: 4. Per germline, CDR1 LGHDT and CDR2 YNNKEL (reference sequence). CDR3 length: 14 residues. CDR3 amino acids: CASRVGLAGGEQFF. CDR3 nucleotide sequence: TGTGCCAGCAGGGTCGGACTAGCGGGAGGGGAGCAGTTCTTC.

This clonotype was seen a few times. V and J are TRBV20-1 and TRBJ2-1, with D perhaps being TRBD1 or TRBD2 (5 bases each). The germline V gene has CDR1 DFQATT and CDR2 SNEGSKA (reference sequence). V lost 1 base and J lost 5, with 9 bases in between. The CDR3 is 13 amino acids. The CDR3 bases are TGCAGTGCTAGAGGAGGGGTCGACAATGAGCAGTTCTTC. Amino acid sequence: CSARGGVDNEQFF.

This rearrangement joins TRBV20-1 to TRBJ2-5, with D maybe TRBD2 (6 bases). Germline values: CDR1 DFQATT, CDR2 SNEGSKA (reference sequence). V lost 4 bases, J lost 2 bases, and 14 bases lay in between. The CDR3 has 14 amino acids. CDR3 in DNA: TGCAGTGCTATCCGGGGGAATCAACAAGAGACCCAGTACTTC. It specifies CSAIRGNQQETQYF.

The chain is built from TRBV9 and TRBJ2-2; possibly TRBD2 for D (5 bases). The germline CDR1 and CDR2 sequences are SGDLS and YYNGEE. Trimming shortened V by 0 bases and J by 6 bases, and 6 bases separated the two germline ends. The CDR3 totals 13 residues. CDR3 amino acids: CASSVEGAGELFF. The CDR3 bases are TGTGCCAGCAGCGTAGAGGGAGCCGGGGAGCTGTTTTTT.

V usage is TRBV12-3 or TRBV12-4 and J usage is TRBJ2-7; no definite D call. CDR3 length: 12 amino acids. V lost 3 bases to trimming and J lost 3 bases, with 6 bases between them. CDR3 sequence reads: CASSFTLYEQYF. Here the CDR3 DNA reads TGTGCCAGCAGTTTCACTCTCTACGAGCAGTACTTC.

The CDR3 sequence: CASSAGTGGNWNQPQHF. CDR3 nucleotides: TGTGCCAGCAGCGCTGGGACAGGGGGCAATTGGAATCAGCCCCAGCATTTT. The chain combines TRBV6-2 or TRBV6-3 with TRBJ1-5; the match to TRBD1 covers 12 bases. Trimming cost V 6 bases and J 4 bases; bases outside gene matches: 10. The CDR3 has 17 amino acids. In germline, CDR1 is MNHEY, CDR2 SVGEGT.

This clonotype was picked up a small number of times. CDR3 bases: TGCGCCAGCAGCCGGAGCTCTGAGACCCAGTACTTC. This sequence encodes CASSRSSETQYF. The chain carries TRBV5-1 and TRBJ2-5; D gene uncertain. This CDR3 is built from 12 residues. In germline, CDR1 is SGHRS, CDR2 YFSETQ. With 4 bases removed from V and 5 bases from J, the gap between germline ends came to 9 bases.

The chain has TRBV27 and TRBJ1-2, with D possibly TRBD1 on 5 matching bases. In germline, CDR1 is MNHEY, CDR2 SMNVEV (reference sequence). This CDR3 has 15 amino acids. Trimming left V 7 bases short and J 2 bases short, with 17 bases between. The chain's CDR3 is CASIKAAGGNYGYTF. The DNA for the CDR3 is TGTGCCAGCATTAAAGCCGCCGGGGGGAACTATGGCTACACCTTC.

The chain is built from TRBV4-2 and TRBJ2-7, with 12 bases that match TRBD2. J gave up 1 base and V 4 bases, and 8 bases lay outside the gene matches. CDR1 is LGHNA, CDR2 YNFKEQ, per germline. The CDR3 consists of 17 residues. CDR3 in DNA: TGTGCCAGCAGCCTTACTAGCGGGGGGAAAACGTCCTACGAGCAGTACTTC. Translated: CASSLTSGGKTSYEQYF.

This clonotype was seen at least ten times. One junction end disagrees with the germline gene, perhaps due to a read error. V usage is TRBV12-3 or TRBV12-4 and J usage is TRBJ2-2; possibly TRBD2 for D (5 bases). CDR3 length: 14 amino acids. The CDR3 DNA reads as TGCGCCAGCAGCTTGGACTCGTACACCGGGGAGCTGTTTTTT. As protein: CASSLDSYTGELFF.

V is TRBV20-1 and J is TRBJ2-5; 13 bases map to TRBD2. J gave up 0 bases and V 6 bases, and 7 bases lay outside the gene matches. Germline V gives CDR1 DFQATT, CDR2 SNEGSKA (reference sequence). The CDR3 is 16 amino acids. The CDR3 nucleotides read TGCAGTGCGGGGACTAGCGGGGCCTTGTACCAAGAGACCCAGTACTTC. It translates to CSAGTSGALYQETQYF.

This clonotype was counted only a few times. The chain combines TRBV7-8 with TRBJ2-1; a weak D match, TRBD2 (6 bases). From germline, CDR1 is SGHVS and CDR2 FQNEAQ. V dropped 4 bases and J dropped 0 bases, with 16 bases sitting between them. The CDR3 is 17 amino acids. The chain's CDR3 is CASSSSLALSSYNEQFF. The CDR3 DNA sequence: TGTGCCAGCAGCTCGTCCCTAGCGCTTAGCTCCTACAATGAGCAGTTCTTC.

This chain uses TRBV5-1 with TRBJ1-1; the D is unclear. Per the germline V gene, CDR1 is SGHRS and CDR2 is YFSETQ. This CDR3 is 15 amino acids long. Trimming shortened V by 2 bases and J by 1 base, and 12 bases separated the two germline ends. CDR3 sequence: CASSFQPGGNTEAFF. Here the CDR3 DNA reads TGCGCCAGCAGCTTTCAACCAGGCGGGAACACTGAAGCTTTCTTT.

The chain is built from TRBV4-1 and TRBJ2-2, with D uncertain. Germline V gene data show CDR1 as MGHRA and CDR2 as YSYEKL. Trimming took off 3 bases at V and 9 bases at J, with 11 bases between the two ends. The CDR3 loop spans 13 amino acids. CDR3 sequence reads: CASSQGFFRELFF. In nucleotides, the CDR3 is TGCGCCAGCAGCCAGGGCTTTTTTCGGGAGCTGTTTTTT.

This chain uses TRBV6-5 with TRBJ2-1, with no clear D. The CDR3 extends over 15 amino acids. The V and J ends lost 0 bases and 6 bases respectively, with 12 bases between them. CDR1 and CDR2 (germline): MNHEY, SVGAGI. The CDR3 DNA follows: TGTGCCAGCAGTTACTCTTCCCATAGTCTCAATGAGCAGTTCTTC. Encoded protein: CASSYSSHSLNEQFF.

There are a few counts of this clonotype. The chain links TRBV25-1 to TRBJ2-1, with D perhaps TRBD1 or TRBD2 (6 bases each). The CDR3 length is 14 residues. Trimming took off 6 bases at V and 4 bases at J, with 13 bases between the two ends. Germline-derived CDR1 and CDR2 are MGHDK and SYGVNS. For the CDR3, the DNA is TGTGCCAGCAGGGAAGGAGGGGGATACAATGAGCAGTTCTTC. Amino acids: CASREGGGYNEQFF. Drawing the rest from reference TRBV25-1 and TRBJ2-1, the complete variable domain is EADIYQTPRYLVIGTGKKITLECSQTMGHDKMYWYQQDPGMELHLIHYSYGVNSTEKGDLSSESTVSRIRTEHFPLTLESARPSHTSQYLCASREGGGYNEQFFGPGTRLTVL.

V usage is TRBV5-5 and J usage is TRBJ2-3, with TRBD1 identical over 8 bases. Trimming cost V 1 base and J 6 bases; bases outside gene matches: 10. The CDR3 is 16 residues long. The germline CDR1 and CDR2 sequences are SGHKS and YYEKEE (reference sequence). The CDR3 nucleotides read TGTGCCAGCAGCTTGAATGTAGGACAGGGTGAGGATACGCAGTATTTT. This gives the protein CASSLNVGQGEDTQYF.

This clonotype was picked up a small number of times. J is TRBJ2-1 and V is TRBV7-9; TRBD2 is a possible D gene (7 bases). Trimming pared 1 base from V and 8 bases from J, leaving 18 bases between. CDR3 length: 16 residues. Germline CDR1 is SEHNR and CDR2 is FQNEAQ (reference sequence). DNA of the CDR3: TGTGCCAGCAGCTTAGGGTTGCGGGGGCTTATCGATGAGCAGTTCTTC. Translated, it gives CASSLGLRGLIDEQFF.

This clonotype was seen a few times. The genes are TRBV3-1 and TRBJ2-3; the D gene could be TRBD1 or TRBD2 (5 bases each). Germline V gene lookup returns CDR1 LGHDT and CDR2 YNNKEL (reference sequence). This CDR3 is 16 amino acids long. V shed 0 bases and J shed 4 bases, with 14 bases lying between them. The CDR3 DNA reads as TGTGCCAGCAGCCAAGATTTTATGGGGGTCGCAGATACGCAGTATTTT. Protein sequence: CASSQDFMGVADTQYF.